This is a list of T cell receptor beta chains from one sample in a study of blood T cell repertoires in COVID-19. Clones were sequenced by immunoSEQ multiplex PCR, and TCRdb holds only the in-frame ones, with some missing. Of about 87,000 clones in the sample, 90% were seen once. The sequenced sample consisted of peripheral blood. The receptors originated from a young man with COVID-19, enrolled during active disease. The CDR3 runs from the conserved cysteine through the conserved F or W. Fields, in order: V gene, J gene, CDR3 length, D gene, clone size, CDR3 DNA, CDR3 protein. A D gene is named only where the DNA matches it firmly. Expanded clones get a size class; other rows say once, few or many, or leave the size out.

TRBV5-1	TRBJ1-2	16	TRBD1	.	TGCGCCAGCAGCTTGGTTGGGACAGGGATAAGCTATGGCTACACCTTC	CASSLVGTGISYGYTF
TRBV19	TRBJ2-7	13	.	.	TGTGCCAGTAGTCTAGGGGCGACCTACGAGCAGTACTTC	CASSLGATYEQYF
TRBV28	TRBJ2-3	18	TRBD2	.	TGTGCCAGCAGTTTAGTGTTAGCGGGAGGCCTTTACACAGATACGCAGTATTTT	CASSLVLAGGLYTDTQYF
TRBV23-1	TRBJ2-3	14	.	.	TGCGCCAGCAGTCAATCGGGAGTGGCGGATACGCAGTATTTT	CASSQSGVADTQYF
TRBV6-5	TRBJ1-1	16	.	.	TGTGCCAGCAGTTACGGTCCGGCAGGTATGAACACTGAAGCTTTCTTT	CASSYGPAGMNTEAFF
TRBV30	TRBJ2-1	17	TRBD2	.	TGTGCCTGGAGTTGGAGGACTAGCGGGAGGGGGTACAATGAGCAGTTCTTC	CAWSWRTSGRGYNEQFF
TRBV9	TRBJ2-1	15	TRBD2	.	TGTGCCAGCAGCCCCTCTAGCGGGGACTACAATGAGCAGTTCTTC	CASSPSSGDYNEQFF
TRBV5-5	TRBJ2-2	13	.	.	TGTGCCAGCAGGGGGCTAAACACCGGGGAGCTGTTTTTT	CASRGLNTGELFF
TRBV9	TRBJ1-2	15	TRBD1	.	TGTGCCAGCAGCGTTACAGGGGGCGCCGGCTATGGCTACACCTTC	CASSVTGGAGYGYTF
TRBV13	TRBJ1-5	14	TRBD1	.	TGTGCCAGCAGCTCGTCCGGGACAGGGCCGCCCCAGCATTTT	CASSSSGTGPPQHF
TRBV3-1/TRBV3-2	TRBJ1-5	14	.	.	TGTGCCAGCAGCCAAGATTTGGCGGGGCAGCCCCAGCATTTT	CASSQDLAGQPQHF
TRBV13	TRBJ2-2	18	.	.	TGTGCCAGCAGCTTAGGCCTGGCACAGCCTGCGAACACCGGGGAGCTGTTTTTT	CASSLGLAQPANTGELFF
TRBV28	TRBJ1-6	12	.	.	TGTGCCAGCAGTTTTCTTAAGGGGCTCCTCCACTTT	CASSFLKGLLHF
TRBV7-9	TRBJ2-2	16	TRBD1	.	TGTGCCAGCAGCTCCCCGGGACAGGGGGGCACCGGGGAGCTGTTTTTT	CASSSPGQGGTGELFF
TRBV13	TRBJ2-5	12	.	.	TGTGCCAGCAGCTTGACTCCGGAGACCCAGTACTTC	CASSLTPETQYF
TRBV19	TRBJ1-6	13	.	.	TGTGCCAGTAGTAACAGCTATAATTCACCCCTCCACTTT	CASSNSYNSPLHF
TRBV28	TRBJ2-5	16	.	.	TGTGCCAGCAGTTTTTATAATGAGGCCCTCCAAGAGACCCAGTACTTC	CASSFYNEALQETQYF
TRBV21-1	TRBJ2-7	19	.	.	.	CASSKARYWASGSPYEQYF
TRBV6-2/TRBV6-3	TRBJ2-7	17	.	.	TGTGCCAGCAGTTACTTGGAGGATGGTTATTCGACCTACGAGCAGTACTTC	CASSYLEDGYSTYEQYF
TRBV20-1	TRBJ2-7	16	.	once	TGCAGTGCTAGTGGGCCAAATTCCATTGGCTCCTACGAGCAGTACTTC	CSASGPNSIGSYEQYF
TRBV7-2	TRBJ2-3	17	TRBD2	.	TGTGCCAGCAGCTTAGGCGGGAGGGCCCCGAGCACAGATACGCAGTATTTT	CASSLGGRAPSTDTQYF
TRBV19	TRBJ2-7	14	TRBD2	.	TGTGCCAGTAGTTACACAGCGGGGTCCAACGAGCAGTACTTC	CASSYTAGSNEQYF
TRBV10-1	TRBJ2-7	13	.	.	TGCGCCAGCAGTGAGTCTACGAGAGGCGAGCAGTACTTC	CASSESTRGEQYF
TRBV19	TRBJ2-1	15	.	.	TGTGCCAGTAGTATAGTCCCAGGGACCTACAATGAGCAGTTCTTC	CASSIVPGTYNEQFF
TRBV5-4	TRBJ2-7	15	TRBD2	.	TGTGCCAGCAGCTTGGAACTAGCGGGCTCCTACGAGCAGTACTTC	CASSLELAGSYEQYF
TRBV20-1	TRBJ1-2	11	TRBD1	.	TGCAGTGCTGGACAGGGAATTGGCTACACCTTC	CSAGQGIGYTF
TRBV29-1	TRBJ2-1	12	.	.	TGCAGCGTGAGAGACCCGGGACTTGAGCAGTTCTTC	CSVRDPGLEQFF
TRBV10-2	TRBJ1-1	12	.	.	TGCGCCAGCAGTGAGATGCAGGGCGTAGCTTTCTTT	CASSEMQGVAFF
TRBV30	TRBJ2-7	12	.	.	TGTGCCTGGATTGGCAAAACCTACGAGCAGTACTTC	CAWIGKTYEQYF
TRBV14	TRBJ2-5	17	TRBD2	.	TGTGCCAGCAGCCAAGAGGCGGGGGGGACCCGGGCAGGGGTCCAGTACTTC	CASSQEAGGTRAGVQYF
TRBV9	TRBJ1-2	14	.	.	TGTGCCAGCAGCGTAGCTGGGGCGGACTATGGCTACACCTTC	CASSVAGADYGYTF
TRBV20-1	TRBJ2-1	15	TRBD2	.	TGCAGTGCTAGTGGGCGGGAGGGCTCCTACAATGAGCAGTTCTTC	CSASGREGSYNEQFF
TRBV6-2/TRBV6-3	TRBJ1-5	16	.	.	TGTGCCAGCAGTTACTGGGGGACTGGGGAGTATCAGCCCCAGCATTTT	CASSYWGTGEYQPQHF
TRBV25-1	TRBJ1-1	12	.	.	TGTGCCAGCAGTATCATGGAGACTGAAGCTTTCTTT	CASSIMETEAFF
TRBV10-2	TRBJ2-7	13	.	.	TGCGCCAGCGGACAAAGGGTGAGCTACGAGCAGTACTTC	CASGQRVSYEQYF
TRBV20-1	TRBJ1-5	15	TRBD1	.	TGCAGTGCTAGTTCCAGGACAGGGGGAGATCAGCCCCAGCATTTT	CSASSRTGGDQPQHF
TRBV9	TRBJ2-1	15	TRBD2	.	TGTGCCAGCAGCGTAGGACTAGCGGCCTACAATGAGCAGTTCTTC	CASSVGLAAYNEQFF
TRBV29-1	TRBJ1-4	14	.	.	TGCAGCGTTGAAGAAGCAGGGTTAAGGGAAAAACTGTTTTTT	CSVEEAGLREKLFF
TRBV24-1	TRBJ2-2	14	.	.	TGTGCCACCAGTGATTACGGGAACACCGGGGAGCTGTTTTTT	CATSDYGNTGELFF
TRBV11-2	TRBJ2-3	11	.	.	TGTGCCAGCAGCCCTCTCGATACGCAGTATTTT	CASSPLDTQYF
TRBV7-8	TRBJ1-1	14	TRBD1	.	TGTGCCAGCAGCGAGGGACAGGGCCTCAGGGAGGCTTTCTTT	CASSEGQGLREAFF
TRBV19	TRBJ2-1	23	TRBD2	.	TGTGCCAGTAGTATATCACTGGTTTTAAGGACTAGCGGGAGGGCCTACTCCTACAATGAGCAGTTCTTC	CASSISLVLRTSGRAYSYNEQFF
TRBV4-1	TRBJ1-1	13	.	.	TGCGCCAGCAGCCATTACCGGGACAAAGAAGCTTTCTTT	CASSHYRDKEAFF
TRBV11-1	TRBJ2-7	12	.	few	TGTGCCAGCAGCTTTCCAGCCTACGAGCAGTACTTC	CASSFPAYEQYF
TRBV11-2	TRBJ2-5	12	.	.	TGTGCCAGCAGCTTGACTCAGGAGACCCAGTACTTC	CASSLTQETQYF
TRBV21-1	TRBJ1-5	16	.	.	TGTGCCAGACCGCACAGGGCCGAGGGTAGCAATCAGCCCCAGCATTTT	CARPHRAEGSNQPQHF
TRBV7-9	TRBJ1-5	12	.	.	TGTGCCAGCAGCTTAGCCGATCAGCCCCAGCATTTT	CASSLADQPQHF
TRBV9	TRBJ2-1	15	TRBD2	.	TGTGCCAGCAGCTATGGGACTAGCGGGAGTTATGAGCAGTTCTTC	CASSYGTSGSYEQFF
TRBV24-1	TRBJ2-2	15	TRBD1	.	TGTGCCACCAGTAAGGGACAGGGGTTGGCCGGGGAGCTGTTTTTT	CATSKGQGLAGELFF
TRBV9	TRBJ1-2	12	.	.	TGTGCCAGCAGCGACAGGGTAGGCGGCTACACCTTC	CASSDRVGGYTF
TRBV29-1	TRBJ1-2	11	.	.	TGCAGCGTTGTAAGCCTGTATGGCTACACCTTC	CSVVSLYGYTF
TRBV9	TRBJ2-3	17	.	once	TGTGCCAGCAGCCCCCGATGGAGCGATACTAGCACAGATACGCAGTATTTT	CASSPRWSDTSTDTQYF
TRBV7-9	TRBJ2-2	16	TRBD1	.	TGTGCCAGCAGCCCCCCCGGGACAGGTGACACCGGGGAGCTGTTTTTT	CASSPPGTGDTGELFF
TRBV7-2	TRBJ2-4	14	TRBD1	few	TGTGCCAGCAGCTTGGGGGGACAGGGCGGCATTCAGTACTTC	CASSLGGQGGIQYF
TRBV28	TRBJ2-1	15	TRBD2	.	TGTGCCAGCAGTTCCGGGGGGGCAGTAGACAATGAGCAGTTCTTC	CASSSGGAVDNEQFF
TRBV11-3	TRBJ2-3	15	.	.	TGTGCCAGCAGCCCCGGCGGGATGAGCACAGATACGCAGTATTTT	CASSPGGMSTDTQYF